The 24 T cell receptor beta chains below come from one sample, sequenced in a study of T cell clonality in common variable immunodeficiency. Only in-frame clones appear in the TCRdb table, and some are missing; sequencing was by immunoSEQ multiplex PCR. The sample presents more than 30,000 clones, none singletons. Sequences were obtained from peripheral blood mononuclear cells. Source of these receptors: a person aged 18 to 69 in good health.

This clone was seen repeatedly, ten times or more. The sequenced fragment ends 3 residues before the CDR3 boundary, so the rest is inferred from the germline J gene. The chain combines TRBV4-1 with TRBJ2-7, with D possibly TRBD2 on 5 matching bases. The CDR3 totals 16 residues. The germline V gene has CDR1 MGHRA and CDR2 YSYEKL. V lost 1 base and J 6 bases, leaving 19 bases between the germline ends. This CDR3 reads CASSQGTGLPGGEQYF. The sequenced CDR3 bases are TGCGCCAGCAGCCAAGGCACTGGACTCCCAGGTGGCGAG.

This clone was seen many times. The sequence runs out 3 residues before the end of the CDR3; the remainder is reconstructed from the germline J gene. The V and J genes are TRBV7-9 and TRBJ2-1, with TRBD2 identical over 7 bases. J lost 9 bases, V lost 5 bases, and 1 base had no gene match. Germline V CDR1 and CDR2: SEHNR, FQNEAQ (reference sequence). The CDR3 runs 11 residues. CDR3 bases read: TGTGCCAGCAGCGGGGGGGGTGAG. This gives the protein CASSGGGE. The whole CDR3 is CASSGGGEQFF.

This clone was found many times. The read gets to within 3 residues of the CDR3 end, and the germline J gene fills in the rest. The chain uses TRBV2 and TRBJ1-1; D may be TRBD1 (6 bases). Germline CDR1 is SNHLY and CDR2 is FYNNEI. The CDR3 spans 10 residues. The part of the CDR3 DNA that was read is TGTGCCAGCAGTACAGGGAAA. Translation: CASSTGK. The entire CDR3 sequence reads CASSTGKAFF.

This clone was seen repeatedly, ten times or more. The sequenced fragment ends 3 residues before the CDR3 boundary, so the rest is inferred from the germline J gene. The rearrangement joins TRBV12-3 or TRBV12-4 to TRBJ2-3; TRBD2 aligns across 8 bases. CDR3 length: 14 amino acids. Germline trimming cut 3 bases from V and 5 bases from J; bases unmatched to any gene: 4. CDR3 loop: CASSFQRGIDTQYF. The covered CDR3 bases are TGTGCCAGCAGTTTCCAGCGGGGGATAGATACG.

A word on this clone: Being one base from a much bigger clone, this may be a read error. The sequence runs out 3 residues before the end of the CDR3; the remainder is reconstructed from the germline J gene. The V call is TRBV7-2, the J call TRBJ2-7; 7 bases are a match to TRBD1. CDR1 is SGHTA and CDR2 is FQGNSA in the germline V gene. The trim removed 2 bases at V and 6 bases at J, leaving 1 base unmatched. The CDR3 is 12 amino acids. The CDR3 bases that were read are TGTGCCAGCAGCTTAACAGGGGTCGAG. Translating gives CASSLTGVE. In full, the CDR3 is CASSLTGVEQYF.

This clone was detected ten times or more. Read sequence stops 3 residues before the CDR3 end, and the germline J gene provides the missing end. J is TRBJ2-7 and V is TRBV4-1; 11 bases are a match to TRBD1. Germline loops: CDR1 MGHRA, CDR2 YSYEKL. This CDR3 is built from 15 residues. V lost 3 bases and J lost 5; bases outside the gene matches: 6. CDR3 amino acids: CASSQGQGELDEQYF. The sequenced CDR3 bases are TGCGCCAGCAGCCAGGGACAGGGGGAACTCGACGAG.

This clone was seen ten or more times. Read data end 3 residues before the CDR3 end; the end is taken from the germline J gene. The chain carries TRBV4-1 and TRBJ2-5; 11 nucleotides line up with TRBD2. V was pared by 4 bases and J by 3 bases, with 4 bases of the junction left unmatched. The CDR3 sequence is 15 residues long. CDR1 MGHRA and CDR2 YSYEKL come from the germline V gene. This CDR3 reads CASSRTSGREETQYF. The DNA read from the CDR3 is TGCGCCAGCAGCCGGACTAGCGGGCGAGAAGAGACC.

This clone was recorded at least ten times. Mismatch with germline at one junction end may stem from a read error. The missing CDR3 end, 3 residues past where the read stops, is filled in from the germline J gene. This chain uses TRBV20-1 with TRBJ2-5, with D unclear. The CDR3 consists of 13 residues. The V gene's germline CDR1 is DFQATT and CDR2 SNEGSKA (reference sequence). The CDR3 loop is CSARGNPGETQYF. CDR3 DNA, as far as it was read: TGCAGTGCCAGAGGCAATCCCGGGGAGACC.

The sample holds many counts of this clone. The sequenced fragment ends 3 residues before the CDR3 boundary, so the rest is inferred from the germline J gene. This chain joins TRBV20-1 and TRBJ1-3; no clear D. Trimming shortened V by 0 bases and J by 4 bases, and 4 bases separated the two germline ends. This CDR3 spans 12 amino acids. CDR1 and CDR2 (germline): DFQATT, SNEGSKA (reference sequence). The sequenced CDR3 bases are TGCAGTGCTAGAGATCCAGGAAACACC. This encodes CSARDPGNT. The full CDR3 protein is CSARDPGNTIYF.

This clone occurred many times. The missing CDR3 end, 3 residues past where the read stops, is filled in from the germline J gene. The chain links TRBV30 to TRBJ2-1, with D possibly being TRBD1 (6 bases). The CDR3 contains 14 residues. Germline CDR1 and CDR2: GTSNPN and SVGIG (reference sequence). The V end lost 4 bases, the J end lost 9 bases, and 19 bases lay between the germline ends. The CDR3 region is CAWIPGDKVTEQFF. The DNA read from the CDR3 is TGTGCCTGGATTCCAGGGGACAAGGTCACTGAG.

This clone has at least ten counts. The CDR3 end is not reached by the read, which stops 3 residues before it; the germline J gene fills it in. The chain is built from TRBV18 and TRBJ1-1, with 8 bases matching TRBD1. The CDR3 loop spans 15 amino acids. V was clipped by 1 base and J by 1 base; unmatched bases: 2. Germline V lookup: CDR1 KGHSH, CDR2 LQKENI. CDR3 in amino acids: CASSPRTGTNTEAFF. Partial CDR3 DNA: TGTGCCAGCTCACCACGGACAGGGACGAACACTGAA.

As concerns this clone: The junction does not match germline at one end; this may be a read error. From the germline J gene comes the end of the CDR3, since the read stops 3 residues before it. V gene TRBV20-1 combines with J gene TRBJ2-5, with 9 bases that match TRBD2. The CDR3 totals 17 residues. From germline, CDR1 is DFQATT and CDR2 SNEGSKA (reference sequence). The CDR3 loop reads CSAHGGRGRAFQGTQYF. CDR3 DNA, as far as it was read: TGCAGTGCCCACGGGGGGCGCGGGAGGGCCTTTCAAGGGACC.

This clone has ten or more counts. The sequenced fragment ends 3 residues before the CDR3 boundary, so the rest is inferred from the germline J gene. This chain uses TRBV19 with TRBJ1-5; D perhaps matches TRBD1 (6 bases). Germline V gene data show CDR1 as LNHDA and CDR2 as SQIVND (reference sequence). V was trimmed by 5 bases and J by 3 bases, leaving 17 bases between them. CDR3 length: 16 residues. Partial CDR3 DNA: TGTGCCAGTAGTCCGACTCGGGGGGCCCTCAATCAGCCC. This sequence encodes CASSPTRGALNQP. The whole CDR3 is CASSPTRGALNQPQHF.

This clone was picked up many times. The CDR3 is cut off 3 residues early in the read; its end comes from the germline J gene. The chain is built from TRBV24-1 and TRBJ1-1; D remains unclear. Germline lookup yields CDR1 KGHDR and CDR2 SFDVKD. Trimming shortened V by 4 bases and J by 4 bases, and 9 bases separated the two germline ends. The length of the CDR3 is 13 residues. Here the CDR3 reads CATSDFTGTEAFF. CDR3 DNA, as far as it was read: TGTGCCACCAGTGACTTCACGGGCACTGAA.

This clone was recorded many times. The CDR3 end lies 3 residues beyond the end of the read and is filled in from the germline J gene. The chain links TRBV19 to TRBJ1-5, with a tentative D call TRBD1 (6 bases). V lost 5 bases, J lost 7 bases, and 12 bases lay in between. The CDR3 covers 13 residues. Germline values: CDR1 LNHDA, CDR2 SQIVND (reference sequence). CDR3 protein: CASSPQGRQPQHF. CDR3 DNA, as far as it was read: TGTGCCAGTAGTCCACAGGGAAGACAGCCC.

In this sample, this clone turned up many times. With the read ending 3 residues before the CDR3 end, the germline J gene is used to fill in that end. V is TRBV4-2 and J is TRBJ2-7; 10 positions match TRBD2. Looked up from germline, CDR1 is LGHNA and CDR2 is YNFKEQ. V trimming: 1 base; J trimming: 4 bases; junction bases outside the gene matches: 7. The CDR3 spans 16 residues. The part of the CDR3 DNA that was read is TGTGCCAGCAGCCAAGGGACGGGGACTAGCGAATACGAG. Encoded protein: CASSQGTGTSEYE. The entire CDR3 protein reads CASSQGTGTSEYEQYF.

Many counts were recorded for this clone. The read comes to an end 3 residues before the CDR3 does, leaving the germline J gene to fill in the end. The chain has TRBV5-4 and TRBJ2-7, with 11 positions matching TRBD2. The CDR3 has 15 amino acids. Germline V gene data show CDR1 as SGHNT and CDR2 as YYREEE (reference sequence). The J segment lost 2 bases and the V segment lost 3 bases, leaving 4 bases of the junction unmatched. CDR3: CASSSPGLAAYEQYF. The sequenced CDR3 bases are TGTGCCAGCAGCTCTCCGGGACTAGCGGCCTACGAG.

The table lists this clone with many counts. The covered CDR3 bases are TGCGCCAGCAGCGGACTTGGGGGGACAGGGGGCAACGAG. It translates to CASSGLGGTGGNE. The entire CDR3 is CASSGLGGTGGNEQYF. The chain joins TRBV5-1 to TRBJ2-7; 12 bases map to TRBD1. The read stops 3 residues short of the end of the CDR3; the missing end is completed from the germline J gene. CDR1 is SGHRS and CDR2 is YFSETQ in the germline V gene. This CDR3 has 16 residues. With V trimmed by 4 bases and J by 5 bases, 10 bases remained unmatched.

This clone has a count of ten or more. The observed sequence ends 3 residues before the CDR3 terminus, with the missing tail filled in from the germline J gene. The gene calls are TRBV5-1 and TRBJ2-3; maybe TRBD2 (6 bases). Germline loops: CDR1 SGHRS, CDR2 YFSETQ. The CDR3 runs 15 residues. Deletions cut 0 bases from V and 3 bases from J, with 11 bases between. The CDR3 here is CASSLGLARTDTQYF. CDR3 bases read: TGCGCCAGCAGCTTGGGTCTAGCGAGAACAGATACG.

There are many counts of this clone. The DNA ends 3 residues before the CDR3 does, and the rest of the CDR3 is filled in from the germline J gene. The chain couples TRBV6-2 or TRBV6-3 to TRBJ2-3; 9 nucleotides align to TRBD1. The ends lost 8 bases at V and 1 base at J; junction bases unmatched: 7. Germline values: CDR1 MNHEY, CDR2 SVGEGT. The length of the CDR3 is 15 residues. The sequenced part of the CDR3 DNA is TGTGCCAGCCTACCCTGGACAGGGGGCACAGATACG. It codes for CASLPWTGGTDT. The entire CDR3 is CASLPWTGGTDTQYF.

This clone was seen at least ten times. The read falls 3 residues short of the CDR3 end, and the missing part is taken from the germline J gene. The chain employs TRBV19 and TRBJ2-7; 8 nucleotides match TRBD1. Germline V gene data show CDR1 as LNHDA and CDR2 as SQIVND (reference sequence). With V trimmed by 4 bases and J by 1 base, 6 bases remained unmatched. This CDR3 is 15 amino acids long. The covered CDR3 bases are TGTGCCAGTAGTAACCCGGGACAGGTGTCCTACGAG. It codes for CASSNPGQVSYE. The full CDR3 reads CASSNPGQVSYEQYF.

This clone was observed at least ten times. Read data end 3 residues before the CDR3 end; the end is taken from the germline J gene. This chain uses TRBV6-1 with TRBJ2-1, with 13 nucleotides matching TRBD2. Per the germline V gene, CDR1 is MNHNS and CDR2 is SASEGT. There are 16 residues in the CDR3. V lost 2 bases and J lost 6; bases outside the gene matches: 4. The CDR3 loop reads CASSESGLAGVNEQFF. CDR3 DNA, as far as it was read: TGTGCCAGCAGTGAAAGTGGACTAGCGGGAGTCAATGAG.

In its sample, this clone was seen many times. With the read ending 3 residues before the CDR3 end, the germline J gene is used to fill in that end. This chain connects TRBV20-1 to TRBJ2-5; 11 bases are a match to TRBD2. V lost 6 bases to trimming and J lost 5 bases; unmatched junction nucleotides: 14. CDR1 and CDR2 (germline): DFQATT, SNEGSKA (reference sequence). CDR3 length: 16 residues. The CDR3 bases that were read are TGCAGTGCAACGCATCCTAGCGGGAGGTGGAAGGAGACC. The encoded protein is CSATHPSGRWKET. The full CDR3 reads CSATHPSGRWKETQYF.

This clone was seen ten or more times. The read comes to an end 3 residues before the CDR3 does, leaving the germline J gene to fill in the end. This chain connects TRBV6-1 to TRBJ1-1; D is possibly TRBD1 (6 bases). The V gene lost 1 base and the J gene lost 4 bases, with 13 bases spanning the gap. CDR1 MNHNS and CDR2 SASEGT come from the germline V gene. The CDR3 spans 15 residues. The CDR3 bases that were read are TGTGCCAGCAGTGAAGATGAAACAGGGAGCACTGAA. Translating it yields CASSEDETGSTE. The full CDR3 reads CASSEDETGSTEAFF.